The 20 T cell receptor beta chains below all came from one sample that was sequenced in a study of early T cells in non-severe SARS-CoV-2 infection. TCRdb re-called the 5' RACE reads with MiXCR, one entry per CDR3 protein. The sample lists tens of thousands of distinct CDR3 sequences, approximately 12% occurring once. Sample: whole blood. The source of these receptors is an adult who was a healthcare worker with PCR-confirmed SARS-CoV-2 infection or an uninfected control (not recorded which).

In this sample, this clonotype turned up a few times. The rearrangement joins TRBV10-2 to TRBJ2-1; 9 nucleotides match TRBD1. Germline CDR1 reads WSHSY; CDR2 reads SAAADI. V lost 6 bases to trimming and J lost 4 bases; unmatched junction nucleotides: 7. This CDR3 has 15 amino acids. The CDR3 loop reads CASSSDRGTYNEQFF. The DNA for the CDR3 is TGCGCCAGCAGCTCCGACAGGGGGACTTACAATGAGCAGTTCTTC.

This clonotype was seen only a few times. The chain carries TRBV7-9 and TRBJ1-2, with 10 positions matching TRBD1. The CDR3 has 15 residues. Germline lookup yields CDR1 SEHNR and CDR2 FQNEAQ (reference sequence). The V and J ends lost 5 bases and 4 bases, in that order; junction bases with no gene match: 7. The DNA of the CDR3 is TGTGCCAGCAGCATATGGGACAGGGGCGCCTATGGCTACACCTTC. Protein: CASSIWDRGAYGYTF.

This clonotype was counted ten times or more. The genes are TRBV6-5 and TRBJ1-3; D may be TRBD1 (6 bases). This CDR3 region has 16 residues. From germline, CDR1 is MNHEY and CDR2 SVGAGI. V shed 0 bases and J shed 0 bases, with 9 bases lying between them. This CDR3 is CASSYSDRPSGNTIYF. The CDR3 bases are TGTGCCAGCAGTTACTCGGACAGACCCTCTGGAAACACCATATATTTT.

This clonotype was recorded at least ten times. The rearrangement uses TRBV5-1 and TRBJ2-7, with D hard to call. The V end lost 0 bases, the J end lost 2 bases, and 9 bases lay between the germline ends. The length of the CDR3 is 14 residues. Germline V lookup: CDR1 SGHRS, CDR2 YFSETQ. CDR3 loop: CASSLGSGAYEQYF. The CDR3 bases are TGCGCCAGCAGCTTGGGTTCCGGCGCCTACGAGCAGTACTTC.

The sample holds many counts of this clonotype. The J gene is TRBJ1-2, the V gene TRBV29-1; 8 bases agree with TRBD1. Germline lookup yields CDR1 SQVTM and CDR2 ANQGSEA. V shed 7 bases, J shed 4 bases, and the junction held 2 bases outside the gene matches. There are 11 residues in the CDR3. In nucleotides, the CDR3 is TGCAGCGCCGGACAGGGCTATGGCTACACCTTC. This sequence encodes CSAGQGYGYTF.

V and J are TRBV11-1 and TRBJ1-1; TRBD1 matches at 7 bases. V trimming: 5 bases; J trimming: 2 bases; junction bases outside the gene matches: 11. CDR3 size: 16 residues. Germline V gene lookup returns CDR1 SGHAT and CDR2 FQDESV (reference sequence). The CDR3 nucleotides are TGTGCCAGCAGCGCCCACCAGGGACAGCCTAACACTGAAGCTTTCTTT. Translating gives CASSAHQGQPNTEAFF.

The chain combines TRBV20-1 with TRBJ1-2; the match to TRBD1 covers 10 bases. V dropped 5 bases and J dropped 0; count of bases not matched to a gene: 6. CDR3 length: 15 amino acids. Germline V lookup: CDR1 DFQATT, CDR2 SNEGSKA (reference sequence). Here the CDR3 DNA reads TGCAGTGCTCCGGACAGGGGGACGGCTAACTATGGCTACACCTTC. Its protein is CSAPDRGTANYGYTF.

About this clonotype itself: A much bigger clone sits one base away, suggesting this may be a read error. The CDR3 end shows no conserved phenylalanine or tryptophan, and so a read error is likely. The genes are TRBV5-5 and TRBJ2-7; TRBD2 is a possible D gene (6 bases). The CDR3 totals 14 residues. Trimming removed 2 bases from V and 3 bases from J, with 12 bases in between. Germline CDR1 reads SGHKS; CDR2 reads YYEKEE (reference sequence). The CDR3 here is CASSFWRGNYEQYS. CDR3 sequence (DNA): TGTGCCAGCAGCTTTTGGCGGGGAAACTACGAGCAGTACTCC.

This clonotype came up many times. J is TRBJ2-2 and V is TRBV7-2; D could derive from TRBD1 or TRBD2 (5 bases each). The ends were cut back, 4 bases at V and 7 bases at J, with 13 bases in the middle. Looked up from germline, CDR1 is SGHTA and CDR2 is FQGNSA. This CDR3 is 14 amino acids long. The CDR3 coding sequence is TGTGCCAGCAGCTACAGGACGGGGAACGGGGAGCTGTTTTTT. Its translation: CASSYRTGNGELFF.

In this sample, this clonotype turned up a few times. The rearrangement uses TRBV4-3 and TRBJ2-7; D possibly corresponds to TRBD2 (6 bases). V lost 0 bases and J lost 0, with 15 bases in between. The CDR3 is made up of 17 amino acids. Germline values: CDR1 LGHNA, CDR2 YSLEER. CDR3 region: CASSQDGGGGSSYEQYF. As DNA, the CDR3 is TGCGCCAGCAGCCAAGACGGAGGAGGAGGGAGCTCCTACGAGCAGTACTTC.

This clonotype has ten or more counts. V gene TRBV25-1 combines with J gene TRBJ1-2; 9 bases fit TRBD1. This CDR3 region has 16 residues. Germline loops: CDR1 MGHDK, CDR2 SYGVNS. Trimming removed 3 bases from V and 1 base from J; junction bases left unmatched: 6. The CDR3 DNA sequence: TGTGCCAGCAGTGACGGGACAGGGCTCGTTAACTATGGCTACACCTTC. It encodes CASSDGTGLVNYGYTF.

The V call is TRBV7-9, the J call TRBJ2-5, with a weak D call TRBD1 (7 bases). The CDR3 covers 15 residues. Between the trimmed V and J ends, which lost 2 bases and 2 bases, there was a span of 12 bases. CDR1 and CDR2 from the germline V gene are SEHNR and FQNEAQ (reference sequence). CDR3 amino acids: CASSLLAGGQETQYF. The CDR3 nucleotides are TGTGCCAGCAGCTTACTGGCAGGGGGGCAAGAGACCCAGTACTTC.

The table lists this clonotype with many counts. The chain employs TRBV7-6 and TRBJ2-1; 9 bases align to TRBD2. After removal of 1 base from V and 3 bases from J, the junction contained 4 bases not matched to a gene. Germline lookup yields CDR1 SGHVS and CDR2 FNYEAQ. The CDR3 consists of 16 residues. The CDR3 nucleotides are TGTGCCAGCAGCTTAGATGCGGGAGGGGACTACAATGAGCAGTTCTTC. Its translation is CASSLDAGGDYNEQFF.

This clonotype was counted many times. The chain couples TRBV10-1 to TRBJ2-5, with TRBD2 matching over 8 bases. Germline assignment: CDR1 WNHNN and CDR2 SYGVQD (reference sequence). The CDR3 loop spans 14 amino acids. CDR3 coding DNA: TGCGCTAAACGAGAGGGACTAGAACAAGAGACCCAGTACTTC. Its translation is CAKREGLEQETQYF.

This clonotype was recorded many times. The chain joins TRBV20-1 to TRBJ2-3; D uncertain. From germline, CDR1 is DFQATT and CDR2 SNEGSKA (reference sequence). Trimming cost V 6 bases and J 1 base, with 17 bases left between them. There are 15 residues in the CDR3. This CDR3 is CSALMDSRGTDTQYF. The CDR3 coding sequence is TGCAGTGCCCTAATGGATAGCCGTGGCACAGATACGCAGTATTTT.

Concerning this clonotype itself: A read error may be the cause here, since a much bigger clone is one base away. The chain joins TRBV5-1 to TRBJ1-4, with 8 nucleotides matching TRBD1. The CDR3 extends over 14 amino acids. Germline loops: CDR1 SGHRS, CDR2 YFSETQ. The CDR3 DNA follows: TGCGCCAGCAGCTCATCCGGGACAGGTGAAAAACTGTATTTT. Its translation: CASSSSGTGEKLYF.

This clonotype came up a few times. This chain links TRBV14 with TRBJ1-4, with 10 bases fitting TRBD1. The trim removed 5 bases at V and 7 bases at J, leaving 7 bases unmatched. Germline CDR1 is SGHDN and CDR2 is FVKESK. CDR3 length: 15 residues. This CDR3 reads CASSSRQGASEKLFF. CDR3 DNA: TGTGCCAGCAGCAGTCGACAGGGGGCAAGTGAAAAACTGTTTTTT.

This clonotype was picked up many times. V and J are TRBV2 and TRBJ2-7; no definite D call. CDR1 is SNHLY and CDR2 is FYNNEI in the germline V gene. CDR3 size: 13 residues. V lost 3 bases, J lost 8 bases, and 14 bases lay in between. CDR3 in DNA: TGTGCCAGCAGTGACGTGGGAACTACGAAGCAGTACTTC. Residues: CASSDVGTTKQYF.

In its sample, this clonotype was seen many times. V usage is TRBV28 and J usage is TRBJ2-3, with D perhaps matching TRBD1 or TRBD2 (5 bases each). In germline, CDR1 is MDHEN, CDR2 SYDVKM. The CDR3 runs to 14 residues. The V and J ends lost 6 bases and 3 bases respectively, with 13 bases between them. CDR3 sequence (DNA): TGTGCCAGCAGCCAGGGATGGAGGACAGATACGCAGTATTTT. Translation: CASSQGWRTDTQYF.

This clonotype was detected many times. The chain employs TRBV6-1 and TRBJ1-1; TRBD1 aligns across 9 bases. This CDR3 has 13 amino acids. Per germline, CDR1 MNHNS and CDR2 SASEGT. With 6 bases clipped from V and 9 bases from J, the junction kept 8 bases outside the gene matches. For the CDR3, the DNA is TGTGCCAGCAGGGATCCGGGACAGGGACAAGCTTTCTTT. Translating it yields CASRDPGQGQAFF.